Listed below are T cell receptor beta chains from one sample, sequenced in a study of technical replicates of blood from several donors. The protocol was immunoSEQ multiplex PCR, while the TCRdb copy is restricted to in-frame clones and leaves out a portion. The top ten hold around 12% of the sample, which has 15,000 to 18,000 clones, 85% to 90% seen once. The sample was PBMCs. Every receptor here comes from a human donor in good health. Both conserved end residues are part of each CDR3. The D gene is left open where the match is weak. Only some rows state a clone size, as once, few, many or a class for expanded clones.

J gene | D gene | clone size | V gene | CDR3 DNA | CDR3 protein
TRBJ1-2 | TRBD1 | NA | TRBV5-8 | TGTGCCAGCAGCTCATGGACAGGGAGGACTAACTATGGCTACACCTTC | CASSSWTGRTNYGYTF
TRBJ2-1 | TRBD2 | NA | TRBV30 | TGTGCCTGGACCAAGACTAGCGGGAGGAATGAGCAGTTCTTC | CAWTKTSGRNEQFF
TRBJ2-7 | TRBD1 | few | TRBV7-8 | TGTGCCAGCAGCGCCCGACAGGGAACCTACGAGCAGTACTTC | CASSARQGTYEQYF
TRBJ2-4 | NA | NA | TRBV30 | TGTGCCTGGAGTGTACGAGGGACCAAAAACATTCAGTACTTC | CAWSVRGTKNIQYF
TRBJ2-7 | NA | few | TRBV4-1 | TGCGCCAGCAGCCAAGATCAGGGAAACGAGCAGTACTTC | CASSQDQGNEQYF
TRBJ1-5 | NA | NA | TRBV6-1 | TGTGCCAGCAGTCCCGGTCCCAATAGCAATCAGCCCCAGCATTTT | CASSPGPNSNQPQHF
TRBJ1-4 | NA | NA | TRBV6-5 | TGTGCCAGCAGGCCGACGGGTAATGAAAAACTGTTTTTT | CASRPTGNEKLFF
TRBJ2-1 | TRBD1 | NA | TRBV29-1 | TGCAGCGTTGGCCGGGACAGCTCCTACAATGAGCAGTTCTTC | CSVGRDSSYNEQFF
TRBJ2-7 | NA | few | TRBV10-3 | TGTGCCATCAGTGACCCAAACGAGCAGTACTTC | CAISDPNEQYF
TRBJ1-5 | NA | NA | TRBV2 | TGTGCCAGCAGTGTATTGACAATCCCGAATCAGCCCCAGCATTTT | CASSVLTIPNQPQHF
TRBJ1-3 | NA | NA | TRBV5-1 | TGCGCCAGCAGCTCCGGACTGTCCAGCTCTGGAAACACCATATATTTT | CASSSGLSSSGNTIYF
TRBJ1-1 | NA | NA | TRBV2 | TGTGCCAGCAGTGAAGCGAAGGAGAAAGCTTTCTTT | CASSEAKEKAFF
TRBJ2-3 | NA | NA | TRBV2 | TGTGCCAGCAGTGGGCCCGGAGCCACAGATACGCAGTATTTT | CASSGPGATDTQYF
TRBJ1-2 | NA | NA | TRBV4-1 | TGCGCCAGCAGCCAAGAAACGCGTAGCTATGGCTACACCTTC | CASSQETRSYGYTF
TRBJ2-7 | TRBD1 | NA | TRBV4-1 | TGCGCCAGCAGCCAACCCGACAGGGGCATACACGAGCAGTACTTC | CASSQPDRGIHEQYF
TRBJ2-1 | NA | NA | TRBV7-2 | TGTGCCAGCAGCTTGTTCCTAGGGGCTAACAATGAGCAGTTCTTC | CASSLFLGANNEQFF
TRBJ2-7 | TRBD1 | NA | TRBV10-3 | TGTGCCATCAGTGAGAAACCGGGACAGCAATACGAGCAGTACTTC | CAISEKPGQQYEQYF
TRBJ1-5 | TRBD1 | NA | TRBV2 | TGTGCCAGCAGTGGACAGGGTGCCAATCAGCCCCAGCATTTT | CASSGQGANQPQHF
TRBJ2-1 | TRBD2 | NA | TRBV7-2 | TGTGCCAGCAGCTTAGATAGCGGGAGCTACAATGAGCAGTTCTTC | CASSLDSGSYNEQFF
TRBJ2-1 | TRBD1 | few | TRBV19 | TGTGCCAGTAGTATTGGGATAAAACAAAGGACAGGGAATGAGCAGTTCTTC | CASSIGIKQRTGNEQFF
TRBJ1-1 | TRBD1 | NA | TRBV5-1 | TGCGCCAGCAGCTGGACAGGGGAGGTGATGAACACTGAAGCTTTCTTT | CASSWTGEVMNTEAFF
TRBJ2-7 | NA | NA | TRBV25-1 | TGTGCCAGCAGTGAACTCGACAGAAACTACGAGCAGTACTTC | CASSELDRNYEQYF
TRBJ2-7 | TRBD2 | NA | TRBV19 | TGTGCCAGTAGACAGGGACTAGCGGACCTCTACGAGCAGTACTTC | CASRQGLADLYEQYF
TRBJ1-2 | TRBD1 | NA | TRBV19 | TGTGCCAGTAGTCGGGACAGGGGGTTCTATGGCTACACCTTC | CASSRDRGFYGYTF
TRBJ2-7 | NA | NA | TRBV23-1 | TGCGCCAGCAGTCAATCGGAGGGAGCAGGGCTTCGGGAGCAGTACTTC | CASSQSEGAGLREQYF
TRBJ2-3 | NA | NA | TRBV27 | TGTGCCAGCAGTTCCCGTAGTAGCGGAACTCGCAGGGATACGCAGTATTTT | CASSSRSSGTRRDTQYF
TRBJ2-2 | TRBD2 | NA | TRBV6-5 | TGTGCCAGCAGTTACTCTGGGGGGGCGAACACCGGGGAGCTGTTTTTT | CASSYSGGANTGELFF
TRBJ2-7 | NA | NA | TRBV27 | TGTGCCAGCAGTTCCCCGGTGGGGCAGGGCGGATCCTACGAGCAGTACTTC | CASSSPVGQGGSYEQYF
TRBJ2-1 | NA | NA | TRBV28 | TGTGCCAGCAGAAGAAGGAGTCTACGCTCCTACAATGAGCAGTTCTTC | CASRRRSLRSYNEQFF
TRBJ2-5 | NA | NA | TRBV29-1 | TGCAGCGTTGAAGATCGAACATCCCAAGAGACCCAGTACTTC | CSVEDRTSQETQYF